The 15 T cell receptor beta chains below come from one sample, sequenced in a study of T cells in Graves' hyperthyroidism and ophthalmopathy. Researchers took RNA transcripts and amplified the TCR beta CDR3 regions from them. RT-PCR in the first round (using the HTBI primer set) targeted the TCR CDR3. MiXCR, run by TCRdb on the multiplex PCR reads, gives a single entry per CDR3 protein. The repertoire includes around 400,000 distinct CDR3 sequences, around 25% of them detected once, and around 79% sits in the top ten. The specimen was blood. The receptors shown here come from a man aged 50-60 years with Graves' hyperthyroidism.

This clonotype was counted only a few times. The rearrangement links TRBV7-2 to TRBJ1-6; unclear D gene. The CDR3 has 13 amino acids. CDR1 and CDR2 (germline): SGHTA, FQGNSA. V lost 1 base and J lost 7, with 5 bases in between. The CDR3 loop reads CASSLVGNSPLHF. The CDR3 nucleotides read TGTGCCAGCAGCTTAGTTGGGAATTCACCCCTCCACTTT.

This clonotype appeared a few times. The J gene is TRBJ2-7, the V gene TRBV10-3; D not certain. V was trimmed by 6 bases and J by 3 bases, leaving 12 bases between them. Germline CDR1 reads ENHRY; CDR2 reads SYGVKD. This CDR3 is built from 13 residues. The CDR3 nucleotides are TGTGCCATCAGAGGTGGCACAGACTACGAGCAGTACTTC. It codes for CAIRGGTDYEQYF.

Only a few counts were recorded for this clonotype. CDR3 region: CASKDQGRYYEQYF. The CDR3 DNA is TGTGCCAGCAAAGACCAGGGGCGCTACTACGAGCAGTACTTC. The chain has TRBV6-1 and TRBJ2-7, with a weak D call TRBD1 (6 bases). Germline CDR1 MNHNS, CDR2 SASEGT. There are 14 residues in the CDR3. Trimming removed 7 bases at V and 3 bases at J, with 16 bases between.

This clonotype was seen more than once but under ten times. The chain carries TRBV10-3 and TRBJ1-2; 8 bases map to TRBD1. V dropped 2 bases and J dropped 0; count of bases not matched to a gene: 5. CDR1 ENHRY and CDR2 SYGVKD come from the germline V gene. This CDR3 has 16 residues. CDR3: CAISEIQDRANYGYTF. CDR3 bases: TGTGCCATCAGTGAGATCCAGGACAGGGCTAACTATGGCTACACCTTC.

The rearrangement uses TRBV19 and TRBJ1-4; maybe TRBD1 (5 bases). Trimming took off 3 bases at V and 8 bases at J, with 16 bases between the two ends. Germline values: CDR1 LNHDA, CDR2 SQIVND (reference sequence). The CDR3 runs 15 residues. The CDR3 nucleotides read TGTGCCAGTAGTATGATAAGGGGCTCACTAGAAAAACTGTTTTTT. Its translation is CASSMIRGSLEKLFF.

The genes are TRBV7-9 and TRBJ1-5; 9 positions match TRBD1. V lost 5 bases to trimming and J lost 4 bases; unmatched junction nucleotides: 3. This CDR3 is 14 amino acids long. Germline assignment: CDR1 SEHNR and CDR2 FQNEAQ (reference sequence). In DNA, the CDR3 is TGTGCCAGCAGCCTGGACAGGGGAAATCAGCCCCAGCATTTT. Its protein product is CASSLDRGNQPQHF.

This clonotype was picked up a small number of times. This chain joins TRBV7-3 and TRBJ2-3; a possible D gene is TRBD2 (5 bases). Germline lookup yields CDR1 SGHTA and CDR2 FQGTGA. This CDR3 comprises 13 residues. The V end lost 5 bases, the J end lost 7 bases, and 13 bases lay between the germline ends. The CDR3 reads CASSPLGGNTQYF. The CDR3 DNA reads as TGTGCCAGCAGCCCCCTCGGAGGTAATACGCAGTATTTT.

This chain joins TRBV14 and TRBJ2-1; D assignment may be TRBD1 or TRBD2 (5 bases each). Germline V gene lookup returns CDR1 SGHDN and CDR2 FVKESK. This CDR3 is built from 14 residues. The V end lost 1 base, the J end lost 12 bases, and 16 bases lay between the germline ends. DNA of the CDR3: TGTGCCAGCAGCCAAGGTCTGGCAGGGAGTACGCAGTTCTTC. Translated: CASSQGLAGSTQFF.

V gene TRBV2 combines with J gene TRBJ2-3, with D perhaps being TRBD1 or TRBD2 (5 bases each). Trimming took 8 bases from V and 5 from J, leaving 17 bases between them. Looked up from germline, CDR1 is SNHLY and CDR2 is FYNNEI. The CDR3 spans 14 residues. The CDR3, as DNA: TGTGCCAGCCACCCGGTGAGGGGCAGAGATACGCAGTATTTT. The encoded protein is CASHPVRGRDTQYF.

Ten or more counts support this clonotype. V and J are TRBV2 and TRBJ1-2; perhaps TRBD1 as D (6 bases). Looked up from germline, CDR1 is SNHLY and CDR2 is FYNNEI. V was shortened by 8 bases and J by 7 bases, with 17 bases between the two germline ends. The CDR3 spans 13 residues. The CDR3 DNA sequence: TGTGCCAGCGGTCCTTACAGGGTCGGTGGCTACACCTTC. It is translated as CASGPYRVGGYTF.

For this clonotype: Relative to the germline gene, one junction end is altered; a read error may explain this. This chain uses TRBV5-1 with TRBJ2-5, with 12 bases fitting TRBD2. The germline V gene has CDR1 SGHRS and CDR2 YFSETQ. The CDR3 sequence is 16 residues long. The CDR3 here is CASSPQTSGRLETQYF. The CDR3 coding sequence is TGCGCCAGCAGTCCACAGACTAGCGGGAGATTGGAGACTCAGTACTTC.

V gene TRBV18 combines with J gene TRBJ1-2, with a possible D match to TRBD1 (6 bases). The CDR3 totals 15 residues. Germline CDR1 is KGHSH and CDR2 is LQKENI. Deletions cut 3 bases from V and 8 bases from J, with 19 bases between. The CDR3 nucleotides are TGTGCCAGCTCACCGAACAGGGAGACAACGCCGGGCTACACCTTC. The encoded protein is CASSPNRETTPGYTF. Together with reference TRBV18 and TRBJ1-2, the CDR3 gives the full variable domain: NAGVMQNPRHLVRRRGQEARLRCSPMKGHSHVYWYRQLPEEGLKFMVYLQKENIIDESGMPKERFSAEFPKEGPSILRIQQVVRGDSAAYFCASSPNRETTPGYTFGSGTRLTVV.

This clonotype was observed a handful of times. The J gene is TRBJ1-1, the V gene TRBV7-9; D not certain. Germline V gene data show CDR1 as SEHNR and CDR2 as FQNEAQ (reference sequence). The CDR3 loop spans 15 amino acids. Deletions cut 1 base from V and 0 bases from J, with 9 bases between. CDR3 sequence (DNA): TGTGCCAGCAGCTTAGTCGAGTTAATGAACACTGAAGCTTTCTTT. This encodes CASSLVELMNTEAFF.

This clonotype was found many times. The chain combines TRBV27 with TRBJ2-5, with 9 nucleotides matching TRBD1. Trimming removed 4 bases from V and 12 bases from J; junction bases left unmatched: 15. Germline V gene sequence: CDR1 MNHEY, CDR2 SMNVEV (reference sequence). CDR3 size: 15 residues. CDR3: CASSWTGVLSDTKYF. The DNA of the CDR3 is TGTGCCAGCAGTTGGACAGGGGTCCTCTCGGATACAAAGTACTTC.

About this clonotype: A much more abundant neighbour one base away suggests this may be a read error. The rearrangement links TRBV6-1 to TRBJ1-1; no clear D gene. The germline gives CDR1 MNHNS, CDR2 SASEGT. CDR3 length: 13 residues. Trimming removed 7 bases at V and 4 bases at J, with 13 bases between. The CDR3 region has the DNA TGTGCCAGCACCAAAAAAGGGTCCACTGAAGCTTTCTTT. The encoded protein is CASTKKGSTEAFF.